Shown below are 20 T cell receptor beta chains from a single sample sequenced in a study of blood T cell repertoires in COVID-19. Clones were read by immunoSEQ multiplex PCR, and TCRdb kept only the in-frame ones, dropping some. This table has about 29,000 clones, 86% appearing once. Sequenced input: peripheral blood. The receptors originated from a human donor with active COVID-19. The donor label of this sample is uncertain.

The chain is built from TRBV7-2 and TRBJ2-7; D is uncertain. Trimming stripped 5 bases from V and 2 bases from J, with 4 bases between. CDR3 length: 11 residues. The germline V gene encodes CDR1 SGHTA and CDR2 FQGNSA. CDR3 coding DNA: TGTGCCAGCAGCCCCGCCTACGAGCAGTACTTC. Encoded protein: CASSPAYEQYF.

The rearrangement links TRBV5-4 to TRBJ1-6; D unclear. CDR1 is SGHNT, CDR2 YYREEE, per germline (reference sequence). The CDR3 covers 14 residues. The germline V and J ends were trimmed by 6 bases and 4 bases, with 11 bases remaining between them. In DNA form, the CDR3 reads TGTGCCAGCATGGAGACGGAATATAATTCACCCCTCCACTTT. This encodes CASMETEYNSPLHF.

This clone has only a few counts. V usage is TRBV4-1 and J usage is TRBJ1-1, with a weak D call TRBD1 (5 bases). The CDR3 spans 14 residues. The V end was cut by 4 bases, the J end by 2 bases, with 11 bases between. Germline CDR1 reads MGHRA; CDR2 reads YSYEKL. The CDR3 nucleotides are TGCGCCAGCAGCCTGTCGACAGTTAACACTGAAGCTTTCTTT. Translated: CASSLSTVNTEAFF.

The sample holds a few counts of this clone. The chain is built from TRBV11-2 and TRBJ2-1; 15 nucleotides align to TRBD2. Trimming at V came to 4 bases and at J to 6 bases, leaving 7 bases not matched to a gene. Germline assignment: CDR1 SGHAT and CDR2 FQNNGV. This CDR3 has 17 residues. CDR3 protein: CASSSLWTSGRGNEQFF. The CDR3 DNA reads as TGTGCCAGCAGCTCCCTTTGGACTAGCGGGAGGGGCAATGAGCAGTTCTTC.

This clone was counted once. The chain employs TRBV5-1 and TRBJ2-7; D is perhaps TRBD1 (6 bases). Trimming left V 4 bases short and J 0 bases short, with 14 bases between. Germline values: CDR1 SGHRS, CDR2 YFSETQ. The CDR3 sequence is 15 residues long. The CDR3 loop is CASSGTTGSSYEQYF. The CDR3 bases are TGCGCCAGCAGCGGGACAACAGGGAGCTCCTACGAGCAGTACTTC. Looking up the rest from reference TRBV5-1 and TRBJ2-7 gives the full variable domain: KAGVTQTPRYLIKTRGQQVTLSCSPISGHRSVSWYQQTPGQGLQFLFEYFSETQRNKGNFPGRFSGRQFSNSRSEMNVSTLELGDSALYLCASSGTTGSSYEQYFGPGTRLTVT.

About this clone itself: Mismatch with germline at one junction end may stem from a read error. This sequence joins TRBV20-1 and TRBJ2-3; 11 nucleotides match TRBD2. In germline, CDR1 is DFQATT, CDR2 SNEGSKA (reference sequence). The CDR3 totals 11 residues. DNA of the CDR3: TGTAGCGGGAGGGTCACAGATACGCAGTATTTT. It codes for CSGRVTDTQYF.

V gene TRBV7-2 combines with J gene TRBJ2-7, with a tentative D call TRBD1 (5 bases). V was cut by 4 bases and J by 2 bases, with 15 bases left in between. Germline V lookup: CDR1 SGHTA, CDR2 FQGNSA. The CDR3 length is 15 residues. The CDR3 is CASSSAGFHAYEQYF. The CDR3 DNA sequence: TGTGCCAGCAGCTCGGCAGGGTTTCACGCCTACGAGCAGTACTTC. The whole variable domain, remainder taken from reference TRBV7-2 and TRBJ2-7, is GAGVSQSPSNKVTEKGKDVELRCDPISGHTALYWYRQSLGQGLEFLIYFQGNSAPDKSGLPSDRFSAERTGGSVSTLTIQRTQQEDSAVYLCASSSAGFHAYEQYFGPGTRLTVT.

The chain links TRBV6-1 to TRBJ1-6; D might be TRBD1 (5 bases). V was trimmed by 3 bases and J by 9 bases, leaving 15 bases between them. The CDR3 is 15 amino acids. Germline CDR1 is MNHNS and CDR2 is SASEGT. CDR3 loop: CASSDTGTAASPLHF. CDR3 in DNA: TGTGCCAGCAGTGATACCGGGACTGCGGCTTCACCCCTCCACTTT.

The chain links TRBV7-3 to TRBJ2-1; the D gene is possibly TRBD2 (6 bases). The CDR3 covers 13 residues. V was trimmed by 2 bases and J by 7 bases, leaving 9 bases between them. Germline V lookup: CDR1 SGHTA, CDR2 FQGTGA. CDR3 protein: CASSLFAGNEQFF. The CDR3 DNA sequence: TGTGCCAGCAGCTTATTTGCGGGGAATGAGCAGTTCTTC. Variable domain in full (rest from reference TRBV7-3 and TRBJ2-1): GAGVSQTPSNKVTEKGKYVELRCDPISGHTALYWYRQSLGQGPEFLIYFQGTGAADDSGLPNDRFFAVRPEGSVSTLKIQRTERGDSAVYLCASSLFAGNEQFFGPGTRLTVL.

This clone was counted once. This chain uses TRBV7-2 with TRBJ2-1; 9 bases are shared with TRBD2. Germline assignment: CDR1 SGHTA and CDR2 FQGNSA. The trim removed 5 bases at V and 10 bases at J, leaving 6 bases unmatched. The CDR3 has 13 amino acids. The CDR3 loop reads CASSPKAGGEQFF. CDR3 DNA: TGTGCCAGCAGCCCAAAAGCGGGAGGCGAGCAGTTCTTC.

This chain connects TRBV5-4 to TRBJ1-4, with TRBD1 matching over 7 bases. The junction had 9 bases not matched to a gene; V was cut back by 2 bases and J by 2 bases. The CDR3 runs 17 residues. In germline, CDR1 is SGHNT, CDR2 YYREEE (reference sequence). CDR3 in amino acids: CASSFGTAGRTNEKLFF. The DNA of the CDR3 is TGTGCCAGCAGCTTTGGGACAGCTGGACGGACTAATGAAAAACTGTTTTTT.

This rearrangement joins TRBV14 to TRBJ2-3, with 7 bases fitting TRBD2. The CDR3 extends over 17 amino acids. After removal of 4 bases from V and 0 bases from J, the junction contained 10 bases not matched to a gene. Germline CDR1 and CDR2: SGHDN and FVKESK. This CDR3 is CASSPNPGGTSTDTQYF. In nucleotides, the CDR3 is TGTGCCAGCAGCCCAAACCCGGGGGGAACTAGCACAGATACGCAGTATTTT.

This chain uses TRBV3-1 (or the pseudogene TRBV3-2) with TRBJ2-5; a weak D match, TRBD1 (5 bases). Germline V gives CDR1 LGHDT, CDR2 YNNKEL (reference sequence). V lost 2 bases to trimming and J lost 3 bases, with 13 bases between them. This CDR3 is built from 15 residues. CDR3: CASSQNLGDEETQYF. The CDR3 coding sequence is TGTGCCAGCAGCCAAAACTTAGGGGATGAAGAGACCCAGTACTTC.

The chain couples TRBV29-1 to TRBJ2-3, with 9 positions matching TRBD1. This CDR3 spans 13 amino acids. The J segment lost 1 base and the V segment lost 4 bases, leaving 0 bases of the junction unmatched. Looked up from germline, CDR1 is SQVTM and CDR2 is ANQGSEA. The CDR3 loop is CSVGTGGTDTQYF. The DNA of the CDR3 is TGCAGCGTTGGGACAGGGGGCACAGATACGCAGTATTTT.

The V and J genes are TRBV3-1 (or the pseudogene TRBV3-2) and TRBJ1-6; D may be TRBD1 (5 bases). Germline V gives CDR1 LGHDT, CDR2 YNNKEL (reference sequence). The V gene lost 0 bases and the J gene lost 9 bases, with 12 bases spanning the gap. This CDR3 is built from 15 residues. This CDR3 reads CASSQEGGEGSPLHF. The CDR3 DNA follows: TGTGCCAGCAGCCAAGAGGGGGGGGAAGGTTCACCCCTCCACTTT.

The chain carries TRBV5-4 and TRBJ1-1; a weak D match, TRBD1 (5 bases). The CDR3 runs 13 residues. The germline V gene has CDR1 SGHNT and CDR2 YYREEE (reference sequence). Trimming stripped 6 bases from V and 10 bases from J, with 19 bases between. DNA of the CDR3: TGTGCCAGCAACCCCCAGGGAGGGAGTGTAGCTTTCTTT. Protein sequence: CASNPQGGSVAFF.

The V and J genes are TRBV30 and TRBJ2-1, with D hard to call. V gave up 3 bases and J gave up 12 bases, with 15 bases separating them. Per germline, CDR1 GTSNPN and CDR2 SVGIG (reference sequence). This CDR3 has 12 amino acids. The DNA for the CDR3 is TGTGCCTGGAGGCGGTACCCGGAAAGGCAGTTCTTC. Its translation: CAWRRYPERQFF.

The chain links TRBV7-3 to TRBJ2-3; D not resolved. CDR1 is SGHTA and CDR2 is FQGTGA in the germline V gene. The V and J ends lost 4 bases and 1 base respectively, with 9 bases between them. CDR3 size: 14 residues. CDR3 amino acids: CASSSLEGTDTQYF. In DNA, the CDR3 is TGTGCCAGCAGCTCCCTAGAGGGCACAGATACGCAGTATTTT. Full variable domain (missing parts from reference TRBV7-3 and TRBJ2-3): GAGVSQTPSNKVTEKGKYVELRCDPISGHTALYWYRQSLGQGPEFLIYFQGTGAADDSGLPNDRFFAVRPEGSVSTLKIQRTERGDSAVYLCASSSLEGTDTQYFGPGTRLTVL.

CDR3 sequence (DNA): TGCGCCAGCAGCTTGGATCTCAGCCAAGAGACCCAGTACTTC. It codes for CASSLDLSQETQYF. The gene calls are TRBV5-1 and TRBJ2-5, with D unresolved. Per germline, CDR1 SGHRS and CDR2 YFSETQ. With 0 bases removed from V and 1 base from J, the gap between germline ends came to 7 bases. This CDR3 has 14 residues.

The V gene is TRBV7-8, the J gene TRBJ2-1, with TRBD2 identical over 13 bases. Germline V gene lookup returns CDR1 SGHVS and CDR2 FQNEAQ. This CDR3 contains 16 residues. V shed 5 bases, J shed 8 bases, and the junction held 9 bases outside the gene matches. The CDR3 region is CASSLSGTSGVYEQFF. For the CDR3, the DNA is TGTGCCAGCAGCCTCTCCGGGACTAGCGGGGTTTATGAGCAGTTCTTC. The variable domain in full, with the rest retrieved from reference TRBV7-8 and TRBJ2-1, is GAGVSQSPRYKVAKRGQDVALRCDPISGHVSLFWYQQALGQGPEFLTYFQNEAQLDKSGLPSDRFFAERPEGSVSTLKIQRTQQEDSAVYLCASSLSGTSGVYEQFFGPGTRLTVL.